The entry below describes one T cell receptor (beta chain). The antigen remains unidentified. This sample was taken from a study of Ad26.COV2.S vaccination and SARS-CoV-2 variants. Study conclusions and caveats: There was reportedly substantial breadth in spike-specific CD8+ and CD4+ T cell responses after vaccination. Non-spike TCR breadth showed similarity between vaccine and placebo recipients. Relative to placebo recipients, vaccine recipients exhibited elevated spike-specific TCR breadth. The analyses of TCR breadth and depth may have understated the size of total T cell responses.

The data were produced by immunoSEQ multiplex PCR, yet TCRdb's version contains in-frame clones alone and is incomplete. The sample shows about 94,000 clones, 82% of them seen only once. The TCR comes from a human donor who had recovered from COVID-19. The sample was peripheral blood, taken after recovery from COVID-19.

CDR3 nucleotides: TGTGCCAGCAGCTTAAATTCGGACCCGAACACTGAAGCTTTCTTT. Protein: CASSLNSDPNTEAFF. The chain has TRBV7-9 and TRBJ1-1; D ambiguous. Germline V gene lookup returns CDR1 SEHNR and CDR2 FQNEAQ (reference sequence). The CDR3 runs 15 residues. Trimming removed 2 bases at V and 1 base at J, with 11 bases between.